This TCR beta chain derives from a study of shared clonotypes between healthy human individuals. The CDR3 runs to 17 residues. CDR1 is SGDLS and CDR2 is YYNGEE in the germline V gene. V lost 0 bases, J lost 4 bases, and 20 bases lay in between. Some clones are missing from TCRdb's copy, which holds only in-frame ones; the method was immunoSEQ multiplex PCR. The sample holds 2 million to 2.5 million clones, 85% to 95% seen once. This TCR came from a man between 18 and 29 years old in good health. Some clones in this sample may be carry-over from other donors' samples. Sequencing was carried out using naive CD4+ T cells from PBMCs. As for subset: CD45RA+ positively selected. This sequence joins TRBV9 and TRBJ2-7; either TRBD1 or TRBD2 may supply D (5 bases each). CDR3 DNA: TGTGCCAGCAGCGTAGGAACAGGCCCTGAACCGGGGTACGAGCAGTACTTC. Its translation is CASSVGTGPEPGYEQYF.